This TCR beta chain appears in the sequencing data of a study of a mutant IDH1 vaccine in newly diagnosed glioma. Looking at the study overall: Beginning 4-6 weeks after radiotherapy alone, or with temozolomide cycles, vaccination took place.

Sequenced by immunoSEQ multiplex PCR; TCRdb stores in-frame clones only, minus some. This table holds nearly 50,000 clones, less than 85% found once. Details on this clone: Its specificity is unknown.

Study-level results: Vaccine-induced immune responses occurred in 93.3% of patients.

V lost 0 bases, J lost 9 bases, and 7 bases lay in between. The length of the CDR3 is 11 residues. Per germline, CDR1 DFQATT and CDR2 SNEGSKA (reference sequence). Time point defined: week 47, end of study. Vaccine doses each comprised 300 ug of mutant IDH1 20-mer peptide, with topical imiquimod. Astrocytomas found in donors were new, WHO grade 3 or 4, IDH1-mutant and ATRX-lost. This material consisted of PBMCs, taken from a glioma patient whose treatment included an IDH1 peptide vaccine. The clonotype originates from a woman aged 30 to 39 with glioma. Some clones in this sample may be carry-over from other donors' samples. The chain has TRBV20-1 and TRBJ2-3; D gene unclear. The CDR3 region has the DNA TGCAGTGCTAGAGATCATGGAACGCAGTATTTT. As protein: CSARDHGTQYF.